The 26 T cell receptor beta chains presented below share a single source sample, sequenced in a study of early T cells in non-severe SARS-CoV-2 infection. TCRdb re-called the 5' RACE reads with MiXCR, one entry per CDR3 protein. The sample consists of 70,000 or so distinct CDR3 sequences, roughly 13% of them appearing once. Sample: whole blood. These receptors came from an adult who was a healthcare worker with PCR-confirmed SARS-CoV-2 infection or an uninfected control (not recorded which).

The CDR3 region is CASSEGRDTQYF. The DNA of the CDR3 is TGTGCCAGCAGCGAGGGCCGGGATACGCAGTATTTT. The chain links TRBV28 to TRBJ2-3; tentative D call: TRBD2 (5 bases). This CDR3 is built from 12 residues. Trimming pared 6 bases from V and 6 bases from J, leaving 10 bases between. CDR1 is MDHEN, CDR2 SYDVKM, per germline.

This clonotype was seen only once. The chain combines TRBV7-3 with TRBJ2-7; D not certain. Germline assignment: CDR1 SGHTA and CDR2 FQGTGA. Trimming shortened V by 6 bases and J by 3 bases, and 12 bases separated the two germline ends. CDR3 length: 13 amino acids. CDR3 nucleotide sequence: TGTGCCAGCAGTCCTGGGCCAAACTACGAGCAGTACTTC. Protein sequence: CASSPGPNYEQYF.

This clonotype was observed many times. This chain joins TRBV10-3 and TRBJ1-2, with D hard to call. Trimming removed 2 bases from V and 2 bases from J, with 6 bases in between. The CDR3 totals 13 residues. CDR1 is ENHRY, CDR2 SYGVKD, per germline. In nucleotides, the CDR3 is TGTGCCATCAGTGAGGATAAAAACTATGGCTACACCTTC. Translated: CAISEDKNYGYTF.

This clonotype showed up just a few times. This chain uses TRBV11-2 with TRBJ2-1, with D perhaps TRBD1 (6 bases). V was trimmed by 4 bases and J by 7 bases, leaving 26 bases between them. The germline V gene encodes CDR1 SGHAT and CDR2 FQNNGV. This CDR3 comprises 18 residues. The CDR3 sequence: CASSSPLLRGRAWNEQFF. CDR3 sequence (DNA): TGTGCCAGCAGCTCGCCGCTACTCAGGGGCAGGGCGTGGAATGAGCAGTTCTTC.

This clonotype was detected ten times or more. The rearrangement joins TRBV29-1 to TRBJ2-5; weak D call: TRBD1 (5 bases). The V and J ends lost 4 bases and 0 bases respectively, with 12 bases between them. Per the germline V gene, CDR1 is SQVTM and CDR2 is ANQGSEA. The CDR3 runs 14 residues. CDR3 sequence: CSVGAQGHQETQYF. The CDR3 DNA is TGCAGCGTTGGAGCCCAGGGCCACCAAGAGACCCAGTACTTC.

The V and J genes are TRBV7-6 and TRBJ2-7; D is ambiguous. Germline V CDR1 and CDR2: SGHVS, FNYEAQ. V lost 4 bases, J lost 0 bases, and 16 bases lay in between. The CDR3 is made up of 16 amino acids. The CDR3 bases are TGTGCCAGCAGCTCACTGACGGGTAAAAGCTCCTACGAGCAGTACTTC. Its translation: CASSSLTGKSSYEQYF.

This clonotype was detected many times. The J gene is TRBJ2-3, the V gene TRBV6-1; maybe TRBD2 (6 bases). V lost 4 bases and J lost 5, with 19 bases in between. The CDR3 extends over 16 amino acids. CDR1 is MNHNS, CDR2 SASEGT, per germline. The CDR3 region has the DNA TGTGCCAGCAGTGCCGTGGAAGGGTGGAGGGGAGATACGCAGTATTTT. It yields the protein CASSAVEGWRGDTQYF.

The V call is TRBV14, the J call TRBJ2-1, with 7 positions matching TRBD1. The J segment lost 7 bases and the V segment lost 2 bases, leaving 8 bases of the junction unmatched. Germline CDR1 SGHDN, CDR2 FVKESK. The CDR3 sequence is 15 residues long. CDR3 sequence reads: CASSQRRTQGNEQFF. DNA of the CDR3: TGTGCCAGCAGCCAAAGGAGAACACAGGGGAATGAGCAGTTCTTC.

Ten or more counts support this clonotype. CDR3 in amino acids: CASSLEGAVNTIYF. The CDR3, as DNA: TGTGCCAGCAGCTTGGAGGGGGCTGTAAACACCATATATTTT. The chain is built from TRBV5-4 and TRBJ1-3; 7 positions match TRBD1. The germline gives CDR1 SGHNT, CDR2 YYREEE (reference sequence). V gave up 0 bases and J gave up 6 bases; unmatched junction bases: 3. CDR3 length: 14 amino acids.

This clonotype showed up just a few times. The V call is TRBV29-1, the J call TRBJ1-1; tentatively, D is TRBD1 (5 bases). CDR3 length: 12 residues. Per germline, CDR1 SQVTM and CDR2 ANQGSEA. Trimming cost V 6 bases and J 1 base, with 9 bases left between them. The CDR3 is CSVLTGNTEAFF. The CDR3 DNA is TGCAGCGTACTCACAGGGAACACTGAAGCTTTCTTT.

The chain employs TRBV5-1 and TRBJ1-2, with 9 bases aligning to TRBD1. There are 17 residues in the CDR3. Losses at the gene ends were 0 bases for V and 2 bases for J; bases not matched to a gene: 8. Germline CDR1 SGHRS, CDR2 YFSETQ. In nucleotides, the CDR3 is TGCGCCAGCAGCTTGGCGGGACAGGGAGGGCAAAACTATGGCTACACCTTC. It translates to CASSLAGQGGQNYGYTF.

This clonotype occurred many times. The J gene is TRBJ2-2, the V gene TRBV4-3; D gene uncertain. V was pared by 0 bases and J by 6 bases, with 5 bases between. Germline assignment: CDR1 LGHNA and CDR2 YSLEER. CDR3 length equals 13 residues. In DNA, the CDR3 is TGCGCCAGCAGCCAAGAATGGCCCGGGGAGCTGTTTTTT. It translates to CASSQEWPGELFF.

The rearrangement links TRBV6-5 to TRBJ1-1; D is ambiguous. The germline gives CDR1 MNHEY, CDR2 SVGAGI. The CDR3 is 12 amino acids. Trimming cost V 0 bases and J 6 bases, with 5 bases left between them. The CDR3 coding sequence is TGTGCCAGCAGTTACTCGCGGTCTGAAGCTTTCTTT. Translated, it gives CASSYSRSEAFF.

The table lists this clonotype with a few counts. The chain recombines TRBV5-1 with TRBJ1-5; 7 nucleotides align to TRBD1. Unmatched junction bases numbered 4, after V lost 0 bases and J lost 4 bases. CDR1 SGHRS and CDR2 YFSETQ come from the germline V gene. The CDR3 covers 15 residues. The CDR3 sequence is CASSLGGTVNQPQHF. The CDR3 region has the DNA TGCGCCAGCAGCTTGGGGGGGACAGTAAATCAGCCCCAGCATTTT.

This clonotype showed up just a few times. The V and J genes are TRBV5-1 and TRBJ2-7, with TRBD1 matching over 7 bases. The germline gives CDR1 SGHRS, CDR2 YFSETQ. Trimming took 4 bases from V and 6 from J; bases not matched to a gene: 7. This CDR3 has 13 residues. CDR3 in amino acids: CASSTRQGSEQYF. The DNA of the CDR3 is TGCGCCAGCAGCACCCGACAGGGCAGCGAGCAGTACTTC.

This clonotype was seen a handful of times. V usage is TRBV6-2 or TRBV6-3 and J usage is TRBJ2-7; TRBD1 is a possible D gene (6 bases). Germline V gene sequence: CDR1 MNHEY, CDR2 SVGEGT. The V and J ends lost 5 bases and 0 bases respectively, with 14 bases between them. CDR3 size: 15 residues. Here the CDR3 DNA reads TGTGCCAGCAGTACAACCAGGGGTAGCTCCTACGAGCAGTACTTC. Protein: CASSTTRGSSYEQYF.

This clonotype was counted between two and nine times. CDR3 nucleotide sequence: TGCAGCGTTGGAAAAACCAATGAGCAGTTCTTC. Its translation is CSVGKTNEQFF. The chain uses TRBV29-1 and TRBJ2-1; D remains ambiguous. Per the germline V gene, CDR1 is SQVTM and CDR2 is ANQGSEA. CDR3 size: 11 residues. V lost 4 bases to trimming and J lost 6 bases, with 7 bases between them.

This sequence joins TRBV29-1 and TRBJ2-3; D is uncertain. The V end lost 6 bases, the J end lost 2 bases, and 12 bases lay between the germline ends. This CDR3 has 13 amino acids. CDR1 is SQVTM, CDR2 ANQGSEA, per germline. CDR3 region: CSVDVKTTDTQYF. The DNA of the CDR3 is TGCAGCGTCGACGTAAAAACCACAGATACGCAGTATTTT.

This clonotype was counted only a few times. The rearrangement uses TRBV7-9 and TRBJ1-1; D gene uncertain. Germline CDR1 is SEHNR and CDR2 is FQNEAQ (reference sequence). The CDR3 totals 10 residues. Trimming cost V 3 bases and J 8 bases, with 4 bases left between them. Here the CDR3 reads CASSLAEAFF. The CDR3, as DNA: TGTGCCAGCAGCTTGGCAGAAGCTTTCTTT.

The rearrangement uses TRBV7-2 and TRBJ2-3; TRBD2 agrees at 9 bases. Trimming took 0 bases from V and 4 from J; bases not matched to a gene: 2. This CDR3 region has 15 residues. Germline loops: CDR1 SGHTA, CDR2 FQGNSA. In DNA form, the CDR3 reads TGTGCCAGCAGCTTAGCTAGCGGGGGTGCAGATACGCAGTATTTT. This translates into CASSLASGGADTQYF.

This clonotype was observed a handful of times. The chain recombines TRBV7-3 with TRBJ1-1; TRBD1 agrees at 9 bases. The CDR3 consists of 14 residues. The germline V gene encodes CDR1 SGHTA and CDR2 FQGTGA. With 3 bases clipped from V and 7 bases from J, the junction kept 6 bases outside the gene matches. CDR3 nucleotide sequence: TGTGCCAGCAGCTTCTCACCGACAGGGGGTGAAGCTTTCTTT. This codes for CASSFSPTGGEAFF.

J is TRBJ2-1 and V is TRBV5-1, with D perhaps matching TRBD2 (6 bases). V was pared by 4 bases and J by 8 bases, with 13 bases between. Germline CDR1 SGHRS, CDR2 YFSETQ. There are 13 residues in the CDR3. The CDR3: CASSPGAGYEQFF. The CDR3 DNA follows: TGCGCCAGCAGCCCCGGCGCGGGATATGAGCAGTTCTTC.

This clonotype was detected a few times. This chain links TRBV6-1 with TRBJ2-5; perhaps TRBD2 as D (5 bases). This CDR3 is built from 13 residues. V was trimmed by 8 bases and J by 6 bases, leaving 16 bases between them. Germline V lookup: CDR1 MNHNS, CDR2 SASEGT. The chain's CDR3 is CASVDSVGKTQYF. In nucleotides, the CDR3 is TGTGCCAGCGTGGACTCCGTAGGAAAGACCCAGTACTTC.

This clonotype is a singleton in its sample. The chain couples TRBV28 to TRBJ2-7; 8 bases agree with TRBD1. V dropped 8 bases and J dropped 6; count of bases not matched to a gene: 6. Germline CDR1 and CDR2: MDHEN and SYDVKM. CDR3 length equals 12 residues. The CDR3 loop reads CASLQGASEQYF. Here the CDR3 DNA reads TGTGCCAGCCTGCAGGGGGCGAGCGAGCAGTACTTC.

As to this clonotype: The junction and the germline gene differ at one end; a read error may be behind it. The rearrangement joins TRBV18 to TRBJ1-3; no clear D. Germline CDR1 and CDR2: KGHSH and LQKENI. The CDR3 consists of 15 residues. The CDR3 coding sequence is TGTGCCAGCTCACTCGGCTCAGGCATTGGAAACACCATGTATTTT. It encodes CASSLGSGIGNTMYF.

This clonotype was found many times. Mismatch with germline at one junction end may stem from a read error. The rearrangement uses TRBV20-1 and TRBJ1-2; 7 bases agree with TRBD1. The germline V gene has CDR1 DFQATT and CDR2 SNEGSKA (reference sequence). The CDR3 covers 13 residues. CDR3 residues: CSATPGTAYDYTF. CDR3 bases: TGCAGTGCTACCCCCGGGACAGCTTATGACTACACCTTC.